These 5 T cell receptor beta chains were sequenced from one sample in a study of regulatory T cells in long-lasting Graves disease. Arm-PCR with iRepertoire HTBI primers amplified the CDR3 regions for these TCR beta libraries. TCRdb analysed the multiplex PCR reads with MiXCR anew, one entry per CDR3 protein. The repertoire holds hundreds of thousands of distinct CDR3 sequences, with roughly a sixth as singletons. As for time point: newly diagnosed GD, antithyroid drugs for less than 3 months. After RNA was extracted from PBMCs, the TCR library was made from it. Separately, the same data were catalogued under a study of T cells in Graves' hyperthyroidism and ophthalmopathy.

The sample was peripheral blood mononuclear cells (PBMCs), taken at new diagnosis, from a patient treated with antithyroid drugs. Receptor source: a man aged 35-49 years with Graves disease.

This clonotype appeared a few times. Sequence at one end of the junction differs from germline and may be a read error. This chain uses TRBV11-3 with TRBJ2-3; no definite D call. Per germline, CDR1 SGHNT and CDR2 YENEEA. CDR3 length equals 15 residues. In nucleotides, the CDR3 is TGTGCCAGCAGCTACCGATCGGTCCGCACAGATACGCAGTGTTTT. Translating it yields CASSYRSVRTDTQCF.

The rearrangement uses TRBV4-1 and TRBJ2-2; the D gene is possibly TRBD1 (5 bases). The CDR3 consists of 15 residues. Germline V CDR1 and CDR2: MGHRA, YSYEKL. V was cut by 0 bases and J by 6 bases, with 11 bases left in between. In DNA form, the CDR3 reads TGCGCCAGCAGCCAAGATAGCAGGGCGTCCGGGGAGCTGTTTTTT. Amino acids: CASSQDSRASGELFF.

At least ten counts were recorded for this clonotype. The rearrangement uses TRBV7-8 and TRBJ2-3, with D possibly matching TRBD1 (5 bases). The V end lost 5 bases, the J end lost 3 bases, and 12 bases lay between the germline ends. CDR3 size: 14 residues. Germline CDR1 is SGHVS and CDR2 is FQNEAQ. In DNA, the CDR3 is TGTGCCAGCAGCCCAGGGCTAGGAACAGATACGCAGTATTTT. Translation: CASSPGLGTDTQYF.

The chain couples TRBV2 to TRBJ1-4, with 10 bases fitting TRBD1. The CDR3 consists of 17 residues. Germline assignment: CDR1 SNHLY and CDR2 FYNNEI. V dropped 8 bases and J dropped 4; count of bases not matched to a gene: 13. In DNA, the CDR3 is TGTGCCAGCCGGAGGGACAGGGGTTTCCCTTTTAATGAAAAACTGTTTTTT. This codes for CASRRDRGFPFNEKLFF.

This clonotype was counted ten times or more. The chain uses TRBV29-1 and TRBJ2-5; D not resolved. The germline V gene encodes CDR1 SQVTM and CDR2 ANQGSEA. The CDR3 has 11 amino acids. Trimming took 4 bases from V and 5 from J, leaving 8 bases between them. The CDR3 protein is CSVGPRETQYF. Written as DNA, the CDR3 is TGCAGCGTTGGCCCCAGGGAGACCCAGTACTTC.